These 21 T cell receptor beta chains originate from one sample sequenced in a study of response to subunit inactivated influenza vaccine (dated by TCRdb to 2016 to 2019). The library was obtained by RT-PCR. Sequencing instrument: Illumina HiSeq 2500. TCRdb redid the processing of the public reads, applying fastp at Q25 and MiXCR, and retained in-frame beta chains. Rows are unified per CDR3 protein, each entry keeping the most common DNA and genes. A total of approximately 170,000 distinct CDR3 sequences appear in this sample, 10% to 15% of them only once. The top ten constitute over 25% of the sample. This same sample was also part of a study on T cells expressing NK-cell markers. The second paper states: TCR beta cDNA libraries were prepared using 5'RACE template switching, which introduced a universal primer site and unique molecular identifiers.

The sequenced sample was CD8+ T cells sorted from PBMCs, obtained 12 days after vaccination. These receptors came from a middle-aged man who received an inactivated influenza vaccine. Donor details come from another sample of the same person, matched by shared clones.

In this sample, this clonotype turned up a few times. The V call is TRBV2, the J call TRBJ2-7; D may be TRBD1 (6 bases). Germline assignment: CDR1 SNHLY and CDR2 FYNNEI. The CDR3 extends over 12 amino acids. V was pared by 8 bases and J by 9 bases, with 17 bases between. Written as DNA, the CDR3 is TGTGCCAGCGTGGGGGCCTACGGGGTGCAGTACTTC. Translation: CASVGAYGVQYF.

CDR3 sequence reads: CASSQSWDRDPDTQYF. The CDR3 DNA follows: TGTGCCAGCAGCCAATCGTGGGACAGGGACCCAGATACGCAGTATTTT. V is TRBV3-1 and J is TRBJ2-3, with 9 nucleotides matching TRBD1. The CDR3 contains 16 residues. The ends lost 2 bases at V and 4 bases at J; junction bases unmatched: 7. The germline gives CDR1 LGHDT, CDR2 YNNKEL (reference sequence).

This clonotype was seen at least ten times. This rearrangement joins TRBV12-3 or TRBV12-4 to TRBJ2-2; tentative D call: TRBD2 (6 bases). Trimming removed 6 bases from V and 0 bases from J, with 8 bases in between. The CDR3 loop spans 14 amino acids. CDR3 nucleotide sequence: TGTGCCAGCAGCTGGACTACGAACACCGGGGAGCTGTTTTTT. Translation gives CASSWTTNTGELFF.

The V call is TRBV28, the J call TRBJ2-6; possibly TRBD2 for D (5 bases). V gave up 11 bases and J gave up 0 bases, with 11 bases separating them. CDR3 length: 14 residues. Germline CDR1 and CDR2: MDHEN and SYDVKM. The CDR3 spells CAASGVSGANVLTF. As DNA, the CDR3 is TGTGCCGCCTCCGGGGTCTCTGGGGCCAACGTCCTGACTTTC. Using reference TRBV28 and TRBJ2-6 for the parts outside the CDR3, the full variable domain is DVKVTQSSRYLVKRTGEKVFLECVQDMDHENMFWYRQDPGLGLRLIYFSYDVKMKEKGDIPEGYSVSREKKERFSLILESASTNQTSMYLCAASGVSGANVLTFGAGSRLTVL.

The CDR3 bases are TGCGCCAGCAGCCAAGATTCAGGGGGCGTTGAAAAACTGTTTTTT. It translates to CASSQDSGGVEKLFF. The chain employs TRBV4-3 and TRBJ1-4; 8 bases align to TRBD1. CDR1 is LGHNA and CDR2 is YSLEER in the germline V gene. This CDR3 region has 15 residues. Trimming took 0 bases from V and 7 from J; bases not matched to a gene: 4.

This clonotype occurred a few times. The gene calls are TRBV5-1 and TRBJ2-7, with 8 bases identical to TRBD1. V gave up 6 bases and J gave up 1 base; unmatched junction bases: 6. Germline-derived CDR1 and CDR2 are SGHRS and YFSETQ. The CDR3 has 14 amino acids. For the CDR3, the DNA is TGCGCCAGCATACCCGGGACAGGATCCTACGAGCAGTACTTC. Translating gives CASIPGTGSYEQYF.

The chain uses TRBV20-1 and TRBJ2-4; weak D call: TRBD2 (6 bases). CDR1 is DFQATT, CDR2 SNEGSKA, per germline (reference sequence). Trimming shortened V by 5 bases and J by 0 bases, and 14 bases separated the two germline ends. This CDR3 contains 15 residues. The CDR3 region has the DNA TGCAGTGCTCCCGGGAGAACGCTAGCCAAAAACATTCAGTACTTC. It encodes CSAPGRTLAKNIQYF.

This clonotype was counted only a few times. The chain has TRBV27 and TRBJ2-1; 10 bases are a match to TRBD2. V dropped 6 bases and J dropped 7; count of bases not matched to a gene: 12. This CDR3 contains 16 residues. Germline values: CDR1 MNHEY, CDR2 SMNVEV (reference sequence). CDR3 in DNA: TGTGCCAGCAGCCCAGGGGTAGCGGGAGGAAGAAATGAGCAGTTCTTC. This encodes CASSPGVAGGRNEQFF.

This chain joins TRBV20-1 and TRBJ2-1; 12 nucleotides align to TRBD2. The V gene's germline CDR1 is DFQATT and CDR2 SNEGSKA (reference sequence). Trimming cost V 6 bases and J 5 bases; bases outside gene matches: 5. The CDR3 runs 14 residues. The CDR3 loop is CSAPRLAGDNEQFF. The CDR3 region has the DNA TGCAGTGCCCCCCGACTAGCGGGAGACAATGAGCAGTTCTTC.

This chain uses TRBV7-9 with TRBJ1-5; D is ambiguous. V was cut by 6 bases and J by 2 bases, with 8 bases left in between. Germline lookup yields CDR1 SEHNR and CDR2 FQNEAQ (reference sequence). The CDR3 has 13 amino acids. In nucleotides, the CDR3 is TGTGCCAGCAGTTGGGCAGGCAATCAGCCCCAGCATTTT. Its translation is CASSWAGNQPQHF.

V is TRBV5-5 and J is TRBJ1-3; TRBD1 is a possible D gene (5 bases). V shed 0 bases and J shed 3 bases, with 10 bases lying between them. Germline values: CDR1 SGHKS, CDR2 YYEKEE (reference sequence). There are 15 residues in the CDR3. CDR3 amino acids: CASSLGDVSGNTIYF. The DNA of the CDR3 is TGTGCCAGCAGCTTGGGGGACGTTAGTGGAAACACCATATATTTT.

The chain employs TRBV7-8 and TRBJ2-7; D is tentatively TRBD1 or TRBD2 (5 bases each). CDR3 length equals 17 residues. Germline CDR1 and CDR2: SGHVS and FQNEAQ. V dropped 5 bases and J dropped 1 base, with 21 bases sitting between them. The CDR3 spells CASSRSLRDPRSYEQYF. The CDR3 DNA is TGTGCCAGCAGCCGAAGCCTCCGGGACCCCCGATCCTACGAGCAGTACTTC.

This clonotype was observed a few times. This chain joins TRBV3-1 and TRBJ2-2; D gene uncertain. With 6 bases removed from V and 8 bases from J, the gap between germline ends came to 10 bases. The CDR3 covers 12 residues. Germline CDR1 is LGHDT and CDR2 is YNNKEL (reference sequence). CDR3 amino acids: CASREGSGELFF. CDR3 sequence (DNA): TGTGCCAGCAGGGAAGGATCAGGGGAGCTGTTTTTT.

This clonotype was observed at least ten times. This sequence joins TRBV29-1 and TRBJ2-7; D is possibly TRBD1 (5 bases). The CDR3 is made up of 15 amino acids. Trimming stripped 0 bases from V and 7 bases from J, with 19 bases between. Germline loops: CDR1 SQVTM, CDR2 ANQGSEA. The CDR3 sequence is CSVEDSSDSPGEQYF. The CDR3 nucleotides read TGCAGCGTTGAAGATAGTAGTGACAGTCCCGGGGAGCAGTACTTC.

This clonotype was detected a few times. The V and J genes are TRBV2 and TRBJ1-1; D gene uncertain. The CDR3 has 12 residues. Germline CDR1 is SNHLY and CDR2 is FYNNEI. The V end lost 7 bases, the J end lost 1 base, and 7 bases lay between the germline ends. In DNA form, the CDR3 reads TGTGCCAGCATGGAGGGGAACACTGAAGCTTTCTTT. Protein product: CASMEGNTEAFF. The entire variable domain, with the rest obtained from reference TRBV2 and TRBJ1-1, is as follows: EPEVTQTPSHQVTQMGQEVILRCVPISNHLYFYWYRQILGQKVEFLVSFYNNEISEKSEIFDDQFSVERPDGSNFTLKIRSTKLEDSAMYFCASMEGNTEAFFGQGTRLTVV.

This clonotype occurred a few times. This rearrangement joins TRBV7-9 to TRBJ2-2; TRBD1 or TRBD2 may be the D gene (5 bases each). The V gene's germline CDR1 is SEHNR and CDR2 FQNEAQ (reference sequence). The ends were cut back, 5 bases at V and 1 base at J, with 11 bases in the middle. The CDR3 totals 15 residues. The CDR3 loop reads CASSEGPMNTGELFF. The CDR3 coding sequence is TGTGCCAGCAGCGAGGGACCAATGAACACCGGGGAGCTGTTTTTT.

As concerns this clonotype: A much larger clone sits a single nucleotide away, making a read error possible. The V and J genes are TRBV12-3 or TRBV12-4 and TRBJ2-7; TRBD1 matches at 9 bases. The CDR3 spans 15 residues. V was pared by 6 bases and J by 3 bases, with 9 bases of the junction left unmatched. CDR3: CASSSGTGLYYEQYF. In DNA, the CDR3 is TGTGCCAGCAGCTCCGGGACAGGGCTTTACTACGAGCAGTACTTC.

This clonotype was picked up a small number of times. V is TRBV6-2 or TRBV6-3 and J is TRBJ2-7; weak D call: TRBD1 (6 bases). Germline CDR1 MNHEY, CDR2 SVGEGT. The CDR3 loop spans 17 amino acids. V was shortened by 0 bases and J by 2 bases, with 17 bases between the two germline ends. The CDR3 coding sequence is TGTGCCAGCAGTTACTCGACCCAGACAGGACCTCCCTACGAGCAGTACTTC. The encoded protein is CASSYSTQTGPPYEQYF.

Many counts were recorded for this clonotype. The junction departs from germline at one end; a sequencing error may be responsible. The rearrangement uses TRBV16 and TRBJ2-1, with TRBD2 matching 10 bases. In germline, CDR1 is KGHSY, CDR2 FQNENV. This CDR3 is built from 13 residues. The chain's CDR3 is CASSQFSSGRRVF. CDR3 nucleotide sequence: TGTGCCAGCAGCCAATTCTCTAGCGGGAGAAGGGTCTTC.

This clonotype was recorded a few times. The rearrangement links TRBV28 to TRBJ1-6, with D hard to call. CDR1 and CDR2 from the germline V gene are MDHEN and SYDVKM. Trimming stripped 5 bases from V and 1 base from J, with 3 bases between. The CDR3 length is 13 residues. CDR3 protein: CASSTSYNSPLHF. CDR3 bases: TGTGCCAGCAGTACATCCTATAATTCACCCCTCCACTTT.

This clonotype was detected only a few times. This chain links TRBV9 with TRBJ2-3, with D possibly matching TRBD2 (7 bases). V was trimmed by 4 bases and J by 2 bases, leaving 20 bases between them. This CDR3 contains 17 residues. CDR1 and CDR2 from the germline V gene are SGDLS and YYNGEE. As DNA, the CDR3 is TGTGCCAGCAGCCCCCTCCCTTCGGGGGGCGACACAGATACGCAGTATTTT. This sequence encodes CASSPLPSGGDTDTQYF.